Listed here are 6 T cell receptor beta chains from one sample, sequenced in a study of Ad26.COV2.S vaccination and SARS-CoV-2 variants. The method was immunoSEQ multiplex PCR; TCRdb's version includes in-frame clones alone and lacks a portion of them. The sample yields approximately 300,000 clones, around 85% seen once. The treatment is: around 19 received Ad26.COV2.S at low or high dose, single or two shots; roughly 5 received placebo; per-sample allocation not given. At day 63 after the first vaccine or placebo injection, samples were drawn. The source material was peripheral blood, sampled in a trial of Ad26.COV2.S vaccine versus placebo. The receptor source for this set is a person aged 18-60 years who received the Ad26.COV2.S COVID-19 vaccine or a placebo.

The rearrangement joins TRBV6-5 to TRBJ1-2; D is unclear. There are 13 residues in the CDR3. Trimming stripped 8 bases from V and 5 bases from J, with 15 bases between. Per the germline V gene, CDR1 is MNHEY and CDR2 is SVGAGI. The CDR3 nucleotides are TGTGCCAGCGGAAGGGCCCGAGGATATGGCTACACCTTC. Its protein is CASGRARGYGYTF.

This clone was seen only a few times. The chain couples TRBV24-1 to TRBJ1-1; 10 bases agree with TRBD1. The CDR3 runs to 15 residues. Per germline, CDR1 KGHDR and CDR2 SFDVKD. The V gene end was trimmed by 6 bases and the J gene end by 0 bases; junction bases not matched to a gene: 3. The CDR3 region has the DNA TGTGCCACCAGTTCGGGACAGGGGCTGAACACTGAAGCTTTCTTT. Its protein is CATSSGQGLNTEAFF.

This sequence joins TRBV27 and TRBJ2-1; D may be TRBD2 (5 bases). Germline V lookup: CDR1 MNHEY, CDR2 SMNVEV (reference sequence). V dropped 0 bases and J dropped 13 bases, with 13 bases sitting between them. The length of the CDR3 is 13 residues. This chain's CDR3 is CASSLSYGVNQFF. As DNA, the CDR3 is TGTGCCAGCAGTTTATCGTACGGGGTAAACCAGTTCTTC.

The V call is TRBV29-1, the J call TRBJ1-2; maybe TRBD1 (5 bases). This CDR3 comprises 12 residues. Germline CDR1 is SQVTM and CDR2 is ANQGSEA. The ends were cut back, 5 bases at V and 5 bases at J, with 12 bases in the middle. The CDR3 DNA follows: TGCAGCGTTCAGGGACGGACATATGGCTACACCTTC. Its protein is CSVQGRTYGYTF.

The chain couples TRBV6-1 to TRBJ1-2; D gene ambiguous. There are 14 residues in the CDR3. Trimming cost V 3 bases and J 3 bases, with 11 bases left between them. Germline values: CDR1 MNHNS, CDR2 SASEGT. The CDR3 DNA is TGTGCCAGCAGTGAGATCGGATCGGACTATGGCTACACCTTC. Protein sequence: CASSEIGSDYGYTF.

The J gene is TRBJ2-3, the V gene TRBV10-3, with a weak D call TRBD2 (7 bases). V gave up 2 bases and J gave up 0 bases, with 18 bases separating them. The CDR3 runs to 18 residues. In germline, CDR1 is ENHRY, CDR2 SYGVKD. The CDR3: CAISEGAGTGFSTDTQYF. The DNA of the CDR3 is TGTGCCATCAGTGAGGGAGCGGGAACAGGGTTTAGCACAGATACGCAGTATTTT.